This TCR beta chain stems from a study of blood T cell repertoires in COVID-19. Losses at the gene ends were 2 bases for V and 2 bases for J; bases not matched to a gene: 1. This CDR3 is 14 amino acids long. The germline V gene encodes CDR1 SGHAT and CDR2 FQNNGV. Profiled with immunoSEQ multiplex PCR; TCRdb holds only in-frame clones, not every one. The profile shows around 120,000 clones, over 60% of them singletons. This receptor was identified in a woman of 80 years or more with acute or convalescent COVID-19. The rearrangement uses TRBV11-2 and TRBJ1-2; 8 bases fit TRBD1. The sequencing sample was made of peripheral blood. CDR3 sequence reads: CASSLRTGNYGYTF. DNA of the CDR3: TGTGCCAGCAGCTTACGGACAGGGAACTATGGCTACACCTTC.